This T cell receptor beta chain appears in the sequencing data of a study of shared clonotypes between healthy human individuals. Study overall: Serving as donors were two women and a few men, whose ages spanned 18 to 49. Findings of the study overall: Four donors held around 5% of naive CD4 clonotypes in common.

Of note for this clone: Its antigen remains unknown.

The table came from immunoSEQ multiplex PCR; TCRdb's copy has only in-frame clones and leaves some out. The sample has hundreds of thousands of clones; 95% are singletons. The V gene lost 3 bases and the J gene lost 7 bases, with 16 bases spanning the gap. Germline V lookup: CDR1 SEHNR, CDR2 FQNEAQ (reference sequence). This CDR3 has 14 residues. Naivety among CD8 cells was defined by CD45RO negativity and positive CCR7 selection, thereby excluding terminally differentiated effector memory CD45RA+ cells. The specimen sequenced was naive CD8+ T cells sorted from blood. This TCR was sampled from a woman aged 25 to 39 in good health. The rearrangement uses TRBV7-9 and TRBJ2-7; possible D gene TRBD2, 6 bases. The CDR3 here is CASSFRDSEQEQYF. The CDR3 nucleotides are TGTGCCAGCAGCTTCCGGGACTCCGAACAAGAGCAGTACTTC.